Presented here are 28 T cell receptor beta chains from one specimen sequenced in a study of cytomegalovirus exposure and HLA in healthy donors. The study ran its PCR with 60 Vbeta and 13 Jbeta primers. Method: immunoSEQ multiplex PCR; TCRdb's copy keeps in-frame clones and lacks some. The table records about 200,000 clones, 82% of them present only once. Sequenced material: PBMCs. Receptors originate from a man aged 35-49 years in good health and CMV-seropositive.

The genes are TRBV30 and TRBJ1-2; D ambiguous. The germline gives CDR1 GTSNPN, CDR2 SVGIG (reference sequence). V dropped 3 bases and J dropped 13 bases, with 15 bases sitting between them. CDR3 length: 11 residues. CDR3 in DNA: TGTGCCTGGAGAGAGGTTTTCGAGGCCACCTTC. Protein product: CAWREVFEATF.

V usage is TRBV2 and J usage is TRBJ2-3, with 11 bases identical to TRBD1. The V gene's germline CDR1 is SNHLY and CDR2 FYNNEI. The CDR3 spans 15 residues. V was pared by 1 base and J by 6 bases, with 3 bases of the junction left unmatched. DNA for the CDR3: TGTGCCAGCAGTGAAGACGGACAGGGGGCGGATACGCAGTATTTT. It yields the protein CASSEDGQGADTQYF. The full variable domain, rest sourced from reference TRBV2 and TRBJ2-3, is EPEVTQTPSHQVTQMGQEVILRCVPISNHLYFYWYRQILGQKVEFLVSFYNNEISEKSEIFDDQFSVERPDGSNFTLKIRSTKLEDSAMYFCASSEDGQGADTQYFGPGTRLTVL.

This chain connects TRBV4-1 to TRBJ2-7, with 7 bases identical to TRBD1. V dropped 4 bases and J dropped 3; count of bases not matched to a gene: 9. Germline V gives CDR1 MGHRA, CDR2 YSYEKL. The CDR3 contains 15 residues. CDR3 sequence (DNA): TGCGCCAGCAGCCCCGACCCGACAGGGTACTACGAGCAGTACGTC. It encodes CASSPDPTGYYEQYV.

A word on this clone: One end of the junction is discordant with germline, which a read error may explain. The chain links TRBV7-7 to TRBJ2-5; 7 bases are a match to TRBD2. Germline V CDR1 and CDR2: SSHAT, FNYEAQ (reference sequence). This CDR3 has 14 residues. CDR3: CASSSNAAGETQYF. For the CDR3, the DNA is TGTGCTAGCAGCAGTAATGCAGCGGGGGAGACCCAGTACTTC.

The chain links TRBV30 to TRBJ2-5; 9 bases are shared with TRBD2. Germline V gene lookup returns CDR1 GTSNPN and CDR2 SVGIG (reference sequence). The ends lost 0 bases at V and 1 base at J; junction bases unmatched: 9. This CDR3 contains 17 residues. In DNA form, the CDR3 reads TGTGCCTGGAGTGTAGGGTTTAGCGGGGGTTTCCAAGAGACCCAGTACTTC. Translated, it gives CAWSVGFSGGFQETQYF.

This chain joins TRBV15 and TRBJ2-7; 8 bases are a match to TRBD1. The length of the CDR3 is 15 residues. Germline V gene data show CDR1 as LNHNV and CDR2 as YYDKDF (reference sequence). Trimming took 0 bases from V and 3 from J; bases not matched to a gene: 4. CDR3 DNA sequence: TGTGCCACCAGCAGAGATGGGACAGGCCTCTACGAGCAGTACTTC. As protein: CATSRDGTGLYEQYF. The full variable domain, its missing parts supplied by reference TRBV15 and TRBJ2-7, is DAMVIQNPRYQVTQFGKPVTLSCSQTLNHNVMYWYQQKSSQAPKLLFHYYDKDFNNEADTPDNFQSRRPNTSFCFLDIRSPGLGDTAMYLCATSRDGTGLYEQYFGPGTRLTVT.

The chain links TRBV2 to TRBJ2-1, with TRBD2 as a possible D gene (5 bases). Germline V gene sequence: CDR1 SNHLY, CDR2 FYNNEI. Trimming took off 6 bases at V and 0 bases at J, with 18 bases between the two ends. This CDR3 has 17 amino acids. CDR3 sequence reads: CASSLAGVHRSYNEQFF. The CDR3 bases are TGTGCCAGCAGCCTTGCCGGGGTACATCGCTCCTACAATGAGCAGTTCTTC.

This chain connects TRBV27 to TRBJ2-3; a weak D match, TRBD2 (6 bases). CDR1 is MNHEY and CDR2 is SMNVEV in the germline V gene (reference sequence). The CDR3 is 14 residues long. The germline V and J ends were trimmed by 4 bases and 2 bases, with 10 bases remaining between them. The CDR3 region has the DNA TGTGCCAGCAGTTGGGGGGTCCACACAGATACGCAGTATTTT. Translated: CASSWGVHTDTQYF.

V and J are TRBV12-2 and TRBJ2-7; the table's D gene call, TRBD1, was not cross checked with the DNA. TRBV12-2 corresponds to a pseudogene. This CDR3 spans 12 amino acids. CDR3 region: CAPRGPNYEQYF. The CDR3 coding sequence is TGTGCACCCAGGGGCCCGAACTACGAGCAGTACTTC.

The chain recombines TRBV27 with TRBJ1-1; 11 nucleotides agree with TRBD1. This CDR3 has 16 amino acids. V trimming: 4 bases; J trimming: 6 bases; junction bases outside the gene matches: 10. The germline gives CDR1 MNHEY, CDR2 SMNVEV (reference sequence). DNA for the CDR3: TGTGCCAGCAGTTCTCGGCGGACAGGGGGCGAGCCTGAAGCTTTCTTT. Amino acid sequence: CASSSRRTGGEPEAFF.

The CDR3 sequence is CASSLVGKIDTQYF. Here the CDR3 DNA reads TGTGCCAGCAGCTTAGTGGGCAAGATAGATACGCAGTATTTT. The rearrangement links TRBV11-2 to TRBJ2-3; unclear D gene. V dropped 1 base and J dropped 5 bases, with 10 bases sitting between them. Germline V gives CDR1 SGHAT, CDR2 FQNNGV. This CDR3 is built from 14 residues.

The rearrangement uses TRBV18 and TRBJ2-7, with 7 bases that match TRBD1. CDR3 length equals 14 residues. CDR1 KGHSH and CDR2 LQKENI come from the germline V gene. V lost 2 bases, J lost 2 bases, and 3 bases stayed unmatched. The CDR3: CASSPGTATYEQYF. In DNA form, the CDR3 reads TGTGCCAGCTCACCAGGGACAGCTACCTACGAGCAGTACTTC.

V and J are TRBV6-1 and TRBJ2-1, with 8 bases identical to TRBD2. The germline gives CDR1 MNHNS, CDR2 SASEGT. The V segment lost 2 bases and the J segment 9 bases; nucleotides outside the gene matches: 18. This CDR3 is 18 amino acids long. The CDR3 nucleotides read TGTGCCAGCAGTGAAACCCCCCTGACTAGCGACTTTAGTGGTGAGCAGTTCTTC. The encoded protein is CASSETPLTSDFSGEQFF.

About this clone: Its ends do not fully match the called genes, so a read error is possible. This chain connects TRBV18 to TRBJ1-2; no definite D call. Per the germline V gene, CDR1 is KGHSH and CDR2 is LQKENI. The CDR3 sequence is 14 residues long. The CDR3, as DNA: TGTGCCAGCTCCCCACCTCAGGTTAACTATGGCTACACCTTC. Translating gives CASSPPQVNYGYTF.

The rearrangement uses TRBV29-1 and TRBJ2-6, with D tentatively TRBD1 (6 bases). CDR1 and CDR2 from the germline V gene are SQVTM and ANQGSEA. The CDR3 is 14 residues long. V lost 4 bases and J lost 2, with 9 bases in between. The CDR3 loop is CSVGKGAGANVLTF. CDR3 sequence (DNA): TGCAGCGTTGGTAAGGGGGCTGGGGCCAACGTCCTGACTTTC. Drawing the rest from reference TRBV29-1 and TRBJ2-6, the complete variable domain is SAVISQKPSRDICQRGTSLTIQCQVDSQVTMMFWYRQQPGQSLTLIATANQGSEATYESGFVIDKFPISRPNLTFSTLTVSNMSPEDSSIYLCSVGKGAGANVLTFGAGSRLTVL.

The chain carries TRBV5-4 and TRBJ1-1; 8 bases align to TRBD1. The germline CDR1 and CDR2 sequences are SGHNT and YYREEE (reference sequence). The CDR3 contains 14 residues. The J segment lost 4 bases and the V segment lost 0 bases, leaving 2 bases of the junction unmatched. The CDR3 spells CASSLDRGSTEAFF. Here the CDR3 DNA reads TGTGCCAGCAGCTTGGACAGGGGGAGCACTGAAGCTTTCTTT.

In DNA, the CDR3 is TGTGCCAGCAGCTTTACTCAGGTCGGGGAGCTGTTTTTT. Its protein product is CASSFTQVGELFF. This rearrangement joins TRBV7-6 to TRBJ2-2; D is unclear. The V end lost 3 bases, the J end lost 7 bases, and 9 bases lay between the germline ends. The germline V gene encodes CDR1 SGHVS and CDR2 FNYEAQ. The CDR3 contains 13 residues.

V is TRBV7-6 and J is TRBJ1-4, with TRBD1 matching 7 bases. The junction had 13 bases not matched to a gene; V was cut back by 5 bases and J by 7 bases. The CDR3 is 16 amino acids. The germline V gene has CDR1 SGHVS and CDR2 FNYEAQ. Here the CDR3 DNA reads TGTGCCAGCAGCCCGCGAGGGGCAGGGGGAACTGAAAAACTGTTTTTT. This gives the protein CASSPRGAGGTEKLFF.

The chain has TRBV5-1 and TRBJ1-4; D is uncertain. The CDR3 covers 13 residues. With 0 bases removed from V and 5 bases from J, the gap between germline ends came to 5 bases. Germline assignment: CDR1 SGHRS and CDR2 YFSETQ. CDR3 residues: CASSLVPNEKLFF. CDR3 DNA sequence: TGCGCCAGCAGCTTGGTCCCAAATGAAAAACTGTTTTTT.

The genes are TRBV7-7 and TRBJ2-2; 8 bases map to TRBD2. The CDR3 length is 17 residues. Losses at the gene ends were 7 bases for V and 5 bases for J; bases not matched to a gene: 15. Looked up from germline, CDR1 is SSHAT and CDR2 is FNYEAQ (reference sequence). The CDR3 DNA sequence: TGTGCCAGCACCCTGCTGACGGCGGGGGGCGGAACCGGGGAGCTGTTTTTT. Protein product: CASTLLTAGGGTGELFF.

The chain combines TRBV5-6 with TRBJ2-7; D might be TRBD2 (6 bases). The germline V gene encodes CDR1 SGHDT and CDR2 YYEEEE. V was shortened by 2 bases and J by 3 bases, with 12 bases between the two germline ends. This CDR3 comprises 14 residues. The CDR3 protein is CASSFYREFYEQYF. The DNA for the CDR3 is TGTGCCAGCAGCTTCTACCGGGAGTTCTACGAGCAGTACTTC.

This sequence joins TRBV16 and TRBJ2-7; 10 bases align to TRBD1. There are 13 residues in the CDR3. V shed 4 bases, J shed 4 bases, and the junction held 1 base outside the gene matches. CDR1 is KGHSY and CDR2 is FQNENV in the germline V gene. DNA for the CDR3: TGTGCCAGCAGCCCGGGACAGGGGTACGAGCAGTACGTC. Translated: CASSPGQGYEQYV.

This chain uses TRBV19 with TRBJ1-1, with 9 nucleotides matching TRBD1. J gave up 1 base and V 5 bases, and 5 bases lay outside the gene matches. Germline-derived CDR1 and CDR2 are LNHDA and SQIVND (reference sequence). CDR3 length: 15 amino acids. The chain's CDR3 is CASSLTGGANTEAFF. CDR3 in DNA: TGTGCCAGTAGTCTCACAGGGGGCGCGAACACTGAAGCTTTCTTT.

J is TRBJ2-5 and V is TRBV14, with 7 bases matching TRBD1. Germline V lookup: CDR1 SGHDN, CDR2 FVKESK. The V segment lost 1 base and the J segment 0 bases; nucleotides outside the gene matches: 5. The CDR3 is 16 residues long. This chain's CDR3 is CASSQGDSPYQETQYF. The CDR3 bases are TGTGCCAGCAGCCAAGGGGACAGCCCGTACCAAGAGACCCAGTACTTC.

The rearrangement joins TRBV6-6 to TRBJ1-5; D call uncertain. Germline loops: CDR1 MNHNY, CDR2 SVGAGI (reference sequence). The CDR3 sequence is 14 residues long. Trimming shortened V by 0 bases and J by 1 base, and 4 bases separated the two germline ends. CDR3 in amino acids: CASSYSGSNQPQHF. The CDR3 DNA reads TGTGCCAGCAGTTACTCGGGCAGCAATCAGCCCCAGCATTTT.

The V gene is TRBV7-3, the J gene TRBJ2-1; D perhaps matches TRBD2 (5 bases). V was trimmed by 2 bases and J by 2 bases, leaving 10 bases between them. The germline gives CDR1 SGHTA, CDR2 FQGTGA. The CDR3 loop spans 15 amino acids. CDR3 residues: CASSLSAVTYNEQFF. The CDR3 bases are TGTGCCAGCAGCTTATCAGCGGTTACCTACAATGAGCAGTTCTTC.

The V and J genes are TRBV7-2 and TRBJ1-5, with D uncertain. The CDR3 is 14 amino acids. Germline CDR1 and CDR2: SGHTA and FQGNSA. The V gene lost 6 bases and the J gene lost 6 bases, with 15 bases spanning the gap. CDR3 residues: CASSWARRGQPQHF. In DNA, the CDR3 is TGTGCCAGCAGTTGGGCCCGGCGGGGTCAGCCCCAGCATTTT. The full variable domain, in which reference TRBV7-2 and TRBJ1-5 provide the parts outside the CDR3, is GAGVSQSPSNKVTEKGKDVELRCDPISGHTALYWYRQSLGQGLEFLIYFQGNSAPDKSGLPSDRFSAERTGGSVSTLTIQRTQQEDSAVYLCASSWARRGQPQHFGDGTRLSIL.

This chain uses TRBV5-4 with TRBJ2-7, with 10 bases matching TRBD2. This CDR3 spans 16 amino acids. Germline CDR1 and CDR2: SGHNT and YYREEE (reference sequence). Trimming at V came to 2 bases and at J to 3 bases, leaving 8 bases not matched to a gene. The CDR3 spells CASSLPGTSESYEQYF. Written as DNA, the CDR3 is TGTGCCAGCAGCTTACCCGGGACTAGCGAAAGCTACGAGCAGTACTTC.